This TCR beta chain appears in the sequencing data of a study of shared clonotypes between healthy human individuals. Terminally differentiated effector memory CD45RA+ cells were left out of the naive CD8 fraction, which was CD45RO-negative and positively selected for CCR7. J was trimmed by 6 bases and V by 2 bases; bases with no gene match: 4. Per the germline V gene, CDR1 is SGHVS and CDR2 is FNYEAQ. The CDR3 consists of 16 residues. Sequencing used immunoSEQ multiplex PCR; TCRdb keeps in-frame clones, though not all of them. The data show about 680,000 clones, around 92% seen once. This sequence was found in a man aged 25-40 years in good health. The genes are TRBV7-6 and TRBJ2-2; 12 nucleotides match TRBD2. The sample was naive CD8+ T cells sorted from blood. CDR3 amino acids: CASSLFLAGGSGELFF. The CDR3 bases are TGTGCCAGCAGCTTATTCCTAGCGGGAGGGTCCGGGGAGCTGTTTTTT.